The T cell receptor (beta chain) under discussion was sequenced for a study of a mutant IDH1 vaccine in newly diagnosed glioma. For the study at large: Treated individuals were around 60% male and approximately 40% female, averaging roughly 44 years of age. Prior therapy was radiotherapy, temozolomide, or both; most received both.

Overall study findings and caveats: Variations in leading peripheral T cell clonotypes appeared to have no connection with pseudoprogression.

As to this clone: Its target is unknown.

Noted time point: week 11, during vaccination. Every vaccine dose comprised 300 ug of mutant IDH1 20-mer peptide plus topical imiquimod. Donor diagnoses consisted of new WHO grade 3 or 4 IDH1-mutant, ATRX-lost astrocytomas. CDR1 and CDR2 (germline): SGHTA, FQGNSA. V lost 3 bases, J lost 2 bases, and 3 bases stayed unmatched. The length of the CDR3 is 15 residues. Generated by immunoSEQ multiplex PCR, the TCRdb table keeps only in-frame clones and is missing some. The sample carries more than 50,000 clones, around 91% recorded once. The J gene is TRBJ2-3, the V gene TRBV7-2; 9 bases are shared with TRBD2. This sequence originates from a middle-aged man with glioma. The sample consisted of PBMCs, taken from a glioma patient whose treatment included an IDH1 peptide vaccine. The CDR3, as DNA: TGTGCCAGCAGCTTGCGGGGGGGATTCACAGATACGCAGTATTTT. Protein product: CASSLRGGFTDTQYF.